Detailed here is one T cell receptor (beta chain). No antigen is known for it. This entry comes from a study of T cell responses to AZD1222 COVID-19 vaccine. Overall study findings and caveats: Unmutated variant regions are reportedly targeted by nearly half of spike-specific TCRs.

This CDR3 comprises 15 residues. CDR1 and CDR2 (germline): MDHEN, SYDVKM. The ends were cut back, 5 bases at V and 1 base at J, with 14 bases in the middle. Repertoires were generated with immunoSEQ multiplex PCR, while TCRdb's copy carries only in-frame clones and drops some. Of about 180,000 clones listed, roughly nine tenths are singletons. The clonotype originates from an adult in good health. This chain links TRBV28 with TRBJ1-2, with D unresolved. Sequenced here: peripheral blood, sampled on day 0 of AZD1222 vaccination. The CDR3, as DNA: TGTGCCAGCAGTCCGCCCAGGAGCCTTAACTATGGCTACACCTTC. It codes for CASSPPRSLNYGYTF.